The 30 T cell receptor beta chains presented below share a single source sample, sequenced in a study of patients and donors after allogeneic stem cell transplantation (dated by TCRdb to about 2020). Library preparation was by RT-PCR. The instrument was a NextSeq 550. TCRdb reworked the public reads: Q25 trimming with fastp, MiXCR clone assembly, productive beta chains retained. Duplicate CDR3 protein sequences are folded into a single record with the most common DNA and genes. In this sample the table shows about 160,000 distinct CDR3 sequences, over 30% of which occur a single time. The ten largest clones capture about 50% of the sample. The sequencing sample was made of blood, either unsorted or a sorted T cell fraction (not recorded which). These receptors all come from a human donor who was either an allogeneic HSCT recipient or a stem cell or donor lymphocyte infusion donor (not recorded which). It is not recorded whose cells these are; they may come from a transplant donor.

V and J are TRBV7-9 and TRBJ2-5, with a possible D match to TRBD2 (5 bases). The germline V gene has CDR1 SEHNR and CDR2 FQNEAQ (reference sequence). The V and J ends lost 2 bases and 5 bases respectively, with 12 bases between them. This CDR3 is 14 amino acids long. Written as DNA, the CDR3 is TGTGCCAGCAGCTTAAGACCCTCGGGGGAGACCCAGTACTTC. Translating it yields CASSLRPSGETQYF.

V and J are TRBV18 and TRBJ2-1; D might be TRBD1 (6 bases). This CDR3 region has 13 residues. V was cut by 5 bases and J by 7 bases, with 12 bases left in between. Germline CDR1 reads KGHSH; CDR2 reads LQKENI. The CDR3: CASSILDRNEQFF. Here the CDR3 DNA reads TGTGCCAGCTCAATCCTCGACAGGAATGAGCAGTTCTTC.

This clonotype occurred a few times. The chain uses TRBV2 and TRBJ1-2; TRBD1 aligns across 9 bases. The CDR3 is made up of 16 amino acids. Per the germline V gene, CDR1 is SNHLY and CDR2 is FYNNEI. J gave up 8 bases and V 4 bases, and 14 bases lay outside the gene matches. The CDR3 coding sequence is TGTGCCAGCAGTGTACCCCGGGACAGGGCGGATCTGGGCTACACCTTC. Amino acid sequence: CASSVPRDRADLGYTF.

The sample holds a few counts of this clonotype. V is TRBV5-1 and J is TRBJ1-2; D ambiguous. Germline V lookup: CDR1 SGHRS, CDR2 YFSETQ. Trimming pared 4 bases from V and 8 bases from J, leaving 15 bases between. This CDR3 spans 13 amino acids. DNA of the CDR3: TGCGCCAGCAGCCTTACAGAGGCATCCGGCTACACCTTC. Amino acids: CASSLTEASGYTF.

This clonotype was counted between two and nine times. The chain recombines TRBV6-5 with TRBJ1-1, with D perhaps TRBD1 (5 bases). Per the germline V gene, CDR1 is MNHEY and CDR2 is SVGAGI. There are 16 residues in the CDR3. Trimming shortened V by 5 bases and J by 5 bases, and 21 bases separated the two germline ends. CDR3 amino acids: CASSPIGGTPRTEAFF. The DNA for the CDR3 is TGTGCCAGCAGTCCCATTGGGGGGACGCCTCGGACTGAAGCTTTCTTT.

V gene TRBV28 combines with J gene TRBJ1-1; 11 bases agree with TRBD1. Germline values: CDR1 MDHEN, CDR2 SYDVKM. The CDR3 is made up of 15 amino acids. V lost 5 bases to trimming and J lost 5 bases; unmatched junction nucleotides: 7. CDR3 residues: CASSSAGTGGTEAFF. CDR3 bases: TGTGCCAGCAGTAGTGCCGGGACAGGGGGGACTGAAGCTTTCTTT. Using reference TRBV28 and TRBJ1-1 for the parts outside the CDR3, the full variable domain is DVKVTQSSRYLVKRTGEKVFLECVQDMDHENMFWYRQDPGLGLRLIYFSYDVKMKEKGDIPEGYSVSREKKERFSLILESASTNQTSMYLCASSSAGTGGTEAFFGQGTRLTVV.

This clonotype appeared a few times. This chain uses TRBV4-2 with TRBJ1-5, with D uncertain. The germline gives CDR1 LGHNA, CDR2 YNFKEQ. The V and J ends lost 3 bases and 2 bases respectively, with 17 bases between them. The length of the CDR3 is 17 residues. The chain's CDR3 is CASSQEGKLRGNQPQHF. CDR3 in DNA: TGTGCCAGCAGCCAGGAGGGAAAACTAAGGGGCAATCAGCCCCAGCATTTT.

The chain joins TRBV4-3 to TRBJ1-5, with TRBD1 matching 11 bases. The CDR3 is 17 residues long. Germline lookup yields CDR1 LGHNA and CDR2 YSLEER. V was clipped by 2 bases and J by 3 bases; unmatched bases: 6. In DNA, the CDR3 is TGCGCCAGCAGCCAAAAGAGGGACAGGGGGGACAATCAGCCCCAGCATTTT. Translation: CASSQKRDRGDNQPQHF.

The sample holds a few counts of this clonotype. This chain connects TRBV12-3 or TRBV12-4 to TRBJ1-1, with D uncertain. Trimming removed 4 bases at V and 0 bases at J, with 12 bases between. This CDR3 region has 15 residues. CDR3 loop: CASSYETRMNTEAFF. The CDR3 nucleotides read TGTGCCAGCAGTTATGAGACACGGATGAACACTGAAGCTTTCTTT.

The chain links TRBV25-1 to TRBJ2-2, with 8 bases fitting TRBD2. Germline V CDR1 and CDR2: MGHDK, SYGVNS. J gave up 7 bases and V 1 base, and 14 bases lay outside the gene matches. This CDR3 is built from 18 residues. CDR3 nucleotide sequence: TGTGCCAGCAGTGAATCAATGACGGGGGGGCCCGGTCGCGGGGAGCTGTTTTTT. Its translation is CASSESMTGGPGRGELFF.

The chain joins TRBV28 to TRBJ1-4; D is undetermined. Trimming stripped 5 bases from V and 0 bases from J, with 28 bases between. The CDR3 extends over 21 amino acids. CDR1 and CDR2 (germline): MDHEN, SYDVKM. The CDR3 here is CASSPRIPWRAPKATNEKLFF. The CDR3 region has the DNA TGTGCCAGCAGTCCTCGAATCCCGTGGAGGGCCCCCAAAGCAACTAATGAAAAACTGTTTTTT.

The DNA for the CDR3 is TGCAGTGCTCAAGACAGGGACACTGAAGCTTTCTTT. Its protein product is CSAQDRDTEAFF. This chain joins TRBV20-1 and TRBJ1-1, with 7 nucleotides matching TRBD1. Germline V gives CDR1 DFQATT, CDR2 SNEGSKA (reference sequence). This CDR3 has 12 amino acids. The trim removed 5 bases at V and 3 bases at J, leaving 3 bases unmatched.

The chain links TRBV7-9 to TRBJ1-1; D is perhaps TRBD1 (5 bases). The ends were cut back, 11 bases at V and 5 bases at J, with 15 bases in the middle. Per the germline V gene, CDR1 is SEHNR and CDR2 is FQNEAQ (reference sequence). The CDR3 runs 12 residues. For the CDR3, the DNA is TGTGCCTCGGACTGGGGGGGAACTGAAGCTTTCTTT. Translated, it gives CASDWGGTEAFF.

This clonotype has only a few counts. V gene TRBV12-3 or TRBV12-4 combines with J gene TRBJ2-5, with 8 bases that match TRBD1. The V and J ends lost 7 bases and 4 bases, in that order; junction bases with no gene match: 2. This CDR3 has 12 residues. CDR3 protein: CASTGQGETQYF. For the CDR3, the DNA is TGTGCCAGCACCGGACAGGGAGAGACCCAGTACTTC.

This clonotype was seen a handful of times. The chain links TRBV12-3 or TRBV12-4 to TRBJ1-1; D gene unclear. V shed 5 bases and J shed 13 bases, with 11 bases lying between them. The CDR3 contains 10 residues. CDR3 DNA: TGTGCCAGCAGTGGACCAGGCGTTTTCTTT. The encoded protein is CASSGPGVFF.

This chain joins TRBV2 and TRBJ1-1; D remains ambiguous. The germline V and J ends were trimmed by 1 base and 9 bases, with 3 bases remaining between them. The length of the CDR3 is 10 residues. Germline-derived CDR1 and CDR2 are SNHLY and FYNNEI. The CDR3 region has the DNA TGTGCCAGCAGTGAAGGGAAAGCTTTCTTT. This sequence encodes CASSEGKAFF. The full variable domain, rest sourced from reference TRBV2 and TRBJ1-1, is EPEVTQTPSHQVTQMGQEVILRCVPISNHLYFYWYRQILGQKVEFLVSFYNNEISEKSEIFDDQFSVERPDGSNFTLKIRSTKLEDSAMYFCASSEGKAFFGQGTRLTVV.

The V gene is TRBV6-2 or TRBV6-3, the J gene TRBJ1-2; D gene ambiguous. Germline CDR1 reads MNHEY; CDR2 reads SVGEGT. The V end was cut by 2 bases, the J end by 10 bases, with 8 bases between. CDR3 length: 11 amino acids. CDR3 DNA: TGTGCCAGCAGTTACGAGGCCATCTACACCTTC. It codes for CASSYEAIYTF.

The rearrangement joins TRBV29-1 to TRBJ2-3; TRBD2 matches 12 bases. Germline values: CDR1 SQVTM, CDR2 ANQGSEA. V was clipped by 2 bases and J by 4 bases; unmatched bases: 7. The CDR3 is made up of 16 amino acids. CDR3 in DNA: TGCAGCGTTGAACGTTGGACTAGCGGGGAGGCAGATACGCAGTATTTT. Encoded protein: CSVERWTSGEADTQYF.

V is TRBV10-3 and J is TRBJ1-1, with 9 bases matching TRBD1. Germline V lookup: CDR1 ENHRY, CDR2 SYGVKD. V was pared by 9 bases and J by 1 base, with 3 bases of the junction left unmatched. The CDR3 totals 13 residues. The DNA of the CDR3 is TGTGCCATTAGGGGACAGGGGAACACTGAAGCTTTCTTT. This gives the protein CAIRGQGNTEAFF.

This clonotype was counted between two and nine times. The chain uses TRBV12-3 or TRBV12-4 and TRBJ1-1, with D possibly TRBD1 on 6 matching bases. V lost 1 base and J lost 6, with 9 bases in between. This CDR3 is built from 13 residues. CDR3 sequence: CASSLGAGAEAFF. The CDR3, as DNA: TGTGCCAGCAGTTTAGGGGCAGGGGCTGAAGCTTTCTTT.

The CDR3 protein is CASRLTGFQPQHF. The CDR3 DNA follows: TGTGCCAGCAGGTTGACAGGGTTTCAGCCCCAGCATTTT. The V and J genes are TRBV12-3 or TRBV12-4 and TRBJ1-5; 7 nucleotides line up with TRBD1. Trimming removed 6 bases from V and 6 bases from J; junction bases left unmatched: 5. The CDR3 covers 13 residues.

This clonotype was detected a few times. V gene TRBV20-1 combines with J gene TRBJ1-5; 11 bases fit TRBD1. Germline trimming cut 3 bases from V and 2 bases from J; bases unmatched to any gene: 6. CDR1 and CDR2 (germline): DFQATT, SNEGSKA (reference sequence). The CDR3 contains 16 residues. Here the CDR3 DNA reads TGCAGTGCTAGCAGGACAGGGGGCGGACGCAATCAGCCCCAGCATTTT. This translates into CSASRTGGGRNQPQHF.

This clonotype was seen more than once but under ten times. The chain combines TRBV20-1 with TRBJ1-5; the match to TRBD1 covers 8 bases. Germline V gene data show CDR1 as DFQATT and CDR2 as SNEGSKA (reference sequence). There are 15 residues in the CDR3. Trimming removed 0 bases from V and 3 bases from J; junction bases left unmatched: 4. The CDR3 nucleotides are TGCAGTGCTAGAGATTGGGGACAGGCCAATCAGCCCCAGCATTTT. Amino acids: CSARDWGQANQPQHF.

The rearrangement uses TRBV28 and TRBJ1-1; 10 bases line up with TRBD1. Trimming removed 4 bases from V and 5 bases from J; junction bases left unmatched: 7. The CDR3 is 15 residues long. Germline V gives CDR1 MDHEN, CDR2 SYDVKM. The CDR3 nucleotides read TGTGCCAGCAGTTCCCTCCGGGACAGGGGAACTGAAGCTTTCTTT. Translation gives CASSSLRDRGTEAFF.

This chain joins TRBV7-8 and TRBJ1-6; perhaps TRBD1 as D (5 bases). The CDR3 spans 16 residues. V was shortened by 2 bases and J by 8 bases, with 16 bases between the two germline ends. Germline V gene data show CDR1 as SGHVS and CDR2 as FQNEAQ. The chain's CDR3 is CASSLWFWGGYSPLHF. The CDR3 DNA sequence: TGTGCCAGCAGCTTATGGTTCTGGGGGGGGTATTCACCCCTCCACTTT.

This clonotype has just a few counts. In DNA, the CDR3 is TGTGCCAGCGGGGAGGTCCCCTGGGGCACTGAAGCTTTCTTT. It encodes CASGEVPWGTEAFF. The chain couples TRBV27 to TRBJ1-1; the D is unclear. Trimming took 8 bases from V and 4 from J, leaving 17 bases between them. The germline gives CDR1 MNHEY, CDR2 SMNVEV (reference sequence). CDR3 size: 14 residues.

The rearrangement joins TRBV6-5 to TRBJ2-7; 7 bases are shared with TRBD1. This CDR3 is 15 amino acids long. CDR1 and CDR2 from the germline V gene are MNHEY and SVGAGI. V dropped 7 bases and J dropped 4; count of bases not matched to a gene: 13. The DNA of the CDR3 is TGTGCCAGCACCTACTCCCCCCTGACAGGGTACGAGCAGTACGTC. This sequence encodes CASTYSPLTGYEQYV.

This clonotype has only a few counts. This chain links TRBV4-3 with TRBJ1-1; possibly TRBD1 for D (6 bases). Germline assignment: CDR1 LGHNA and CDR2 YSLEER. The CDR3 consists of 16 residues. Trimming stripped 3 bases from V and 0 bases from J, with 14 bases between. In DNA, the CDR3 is TGCGCCAGCAGCCACAATCGCGGGGGCATGAACACTGAAGCTTTCTTT. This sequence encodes CASSHNRGGMNTEAFF.

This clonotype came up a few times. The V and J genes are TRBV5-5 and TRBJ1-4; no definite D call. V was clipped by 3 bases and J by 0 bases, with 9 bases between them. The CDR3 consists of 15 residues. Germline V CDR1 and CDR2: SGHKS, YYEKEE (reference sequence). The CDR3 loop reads CASSSLWATNEKLFF. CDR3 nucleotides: TGTGCCAGCAGCTCGCTGTGGGCAACTAATGAAAAACTGTTTTTT.

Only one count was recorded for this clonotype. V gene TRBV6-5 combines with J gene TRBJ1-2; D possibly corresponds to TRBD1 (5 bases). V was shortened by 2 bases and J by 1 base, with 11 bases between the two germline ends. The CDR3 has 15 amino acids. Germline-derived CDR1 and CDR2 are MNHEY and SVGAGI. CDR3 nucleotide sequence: TGTGCCAGCAGTTACGTTAAAGGGGTTAACTATGGCTACACCTTC. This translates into CASSYVKGVNYGYTF.